The source of this T cell receptor beta chain is a study of blood T cell repertoires in COVID-19. Overall study context: Spain, Italy and the United States supplied samples that represented acute and convalescent COVID-19. In each case, the material was cDNA or gDNA derived from T cells, B-cell-depleted T cells, or PBMCs.

Original handling: Amplification of reference gene primers was used by the study to estimate nucleated cell counts. Libraries were prepared by immunoSEQ multiplex PCR; TCRdb keeps only in-frame clonotypes and omits some of them. That table supplies the V and J calls and clone size; D and trimming were determined from the DNA. Among about 110,000 clones listed, approximately 92% were seen once. Germline V CDR1 and CDR2: LNHDA, SQIVND (reference sequence). V lost 5 bases, J lost 3 bases, and 3 bases stayed unmatched. This CDR3 is 14 amino acids long. The chain is built from TRBV19 and TRBJ2-7; TRBD1 aligns across 11 bases. The receptor was isolated from a woman aged 80 or older with acute or convalescent COVID-19. Specimen: peripheral blood. The CDR3 DNA reads TGTGCCAGTAGTCCCGGGACAGGGGGCTACGAGCAGTACTTC. Amino acids: CASSPGTGGYEQYF.